The clone carrying this T cell receptor (beta chain) was seen many times. Its antigen is undetermined. The data are from a study of early T cells in non-severe SARS-CoV-2 infection. As for the study in general: The input, bulk RNA from unsorted whole blood, was sequenced, and chains were unpaired. Regarding the study as a whole: VDJdb matches were skewed toward anti-spike CD8 T cell responses.

The TCR library protocol was used to attach unique molecular identifiers. These identifiers were attached to individual cDNA molecules. TCRdb redid the calling of the 5' RACE reads with MiXCR, one entry per CDR3 protein. The table records under 80,000 distinct CDR3 sequences, 11% of them present only once. Germline-derived CDR1 and CDR2 are ENHRY and SYGVKD. Trimming removed 3 bases at V and 2 bases at J, with 16 bases between. This CDR3 is 16 amino acids long. The origin of this receptor is an adult who was a healthcare worker with PCR-confirmed SARS-CoV-2 infection or an uninfected control (not recorded which). This chain uses TRBV10-3 with TRBJ2-5; D gene ambiguous. Material: whole blood. CDR3 nucleotides: TGTGCCATCAGTGAATCCAAGGACGGAAAACAAGAGACCCAGTACTTC. Protein: CAISESKDGKQETQYF.